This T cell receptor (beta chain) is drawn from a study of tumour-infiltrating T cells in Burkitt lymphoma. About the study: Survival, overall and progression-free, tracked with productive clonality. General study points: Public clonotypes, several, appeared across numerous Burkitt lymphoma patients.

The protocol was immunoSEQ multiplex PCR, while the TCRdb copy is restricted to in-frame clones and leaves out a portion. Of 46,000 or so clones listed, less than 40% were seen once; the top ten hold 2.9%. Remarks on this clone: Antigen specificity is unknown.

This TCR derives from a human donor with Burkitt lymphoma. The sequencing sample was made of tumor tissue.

The CDR3 DNA sequence: TGCGCCAGCAGCCAGGACGGGGACAGTCAAACCCAAGAGACCCAGTACTTC. It encodes CASSQDGDSQTQETQYF. V gene TRBV4-3 combines with J gene TRBJ2-5, with 7 bases lining up with TRBD1. The germline V gene has CDR1 LGHNA and CDR2 YSLEER. This CDR3 spans 17 amino acids. With 3 bases clipped from V and 1 base from J, the junction kept 11 bases outside the gene matches.